The sequence of this TCR beta chain was determined in a study of human T cells and chemical hapten exposure. This clonotype showed up many times. This CDR3 has 14 amino acids. V shed 6 bases and J shed 5 bases, with 17 bases lying between them. Time point reported: pre-sensitization, week 0. Treatment of the sample: therapeutic diphenylcyclopropenone sensitization with weekly scalp DPC. Unfractionated whole blood was the source from which total RNA was extracted. Original methodology: TCR counts had a median of about 94,000 per sample and spanned roughly 20,000 to 690,600. TCRdb itself ran the RACE reads through MiXCR, one entry per CDR3 protein. TCRdb, rather than the study authors, made the V and J calls. The table includes 95,000 to 150,000 distinct CDR3 sequences, approximately 12% detected once.

This sequence was found in a young woman with alopecia areata. Some clones in this sample may be carry-over from other donors' samples. Sequences were derived from whole blood, sampled in connection with sensitization to the hapten diphenylcyclopropenone (DPC). V usage is TRBV12-3 or TRBV12-4 and J usage is TRBJ2-7; D is perhaps TRBD2 (6 bases). CDR3 protein: CASRIGGMSDEQYF. The CDR3 DNA sequence: TGTGCCAGCAGAATTGGCGGGATGTCGGACGAGCAGTACTTC.